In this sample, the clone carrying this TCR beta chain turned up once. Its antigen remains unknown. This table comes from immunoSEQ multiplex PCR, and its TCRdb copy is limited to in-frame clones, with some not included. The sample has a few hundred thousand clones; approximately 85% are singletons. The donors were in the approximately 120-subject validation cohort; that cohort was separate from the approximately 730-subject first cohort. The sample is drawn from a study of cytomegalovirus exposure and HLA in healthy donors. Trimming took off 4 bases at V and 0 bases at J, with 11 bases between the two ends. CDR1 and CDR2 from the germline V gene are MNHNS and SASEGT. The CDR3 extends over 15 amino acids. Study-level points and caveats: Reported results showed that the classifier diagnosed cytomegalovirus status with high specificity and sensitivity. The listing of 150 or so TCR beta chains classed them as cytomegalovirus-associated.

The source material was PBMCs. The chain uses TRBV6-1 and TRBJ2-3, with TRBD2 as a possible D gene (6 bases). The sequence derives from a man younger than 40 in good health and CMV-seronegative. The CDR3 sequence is CASSGGGGSTDTQYF. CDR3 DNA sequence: TGTGCCAGCAGTGGGGGAGGTGGGAGCACAGATACGCAGTATTTT.